Shown below are 21 T cell receptor beta chains from a single sample sequenced in a study of shared clonotypes between healthy human individuals. Clones were read by immunoSEQ multiplex PCR, and TCRdb kept only the in-frame ones, dropping some. The table records over a million clones, about 84% of them present only once. Input material: memory CD4+ T cells from PBMCs. Sample subset: CD45RA-negative fraction. The receptors shown here come from a man between 18 and 29 years old in good health. Some clones in this sample may be carry-over from other donors' samples.

The chain couples TRBV30 to TRBJ1-1, with D hard to call. The V and J ends lost 0 bases and 3 bases respectively, with 8 bases between them. The germline CDR1 and CDR2 sequences are GTSNPN and SVGIG (reference sequence). This CDR3 is built from 13 residues. The CDR3 bases are TGTGCCTGGAGTGTAACCCGGGACACTGAAGCTTTCTTT. It encodes CAWSVTRDTEAFF.

In this sample, this clone turned up once. The V gene is TRBV6-5, the J gene TRBJ2-5; a possible D gene is TRBD1 (6 bases). The CDR3 runs 13 residues. Per the germline V gene, CDR1 is MNHEY and CDR2 is SVGAGI. V lost 2 bases and J lost 5, with 9 bases in between. The CDR3 DNA reads as TGTGCCAGCAGTTACAACAGGGAGGAGACCCAGTACTTC. Translated: CASSYNREETQYF.

DNA of the CDR3: TGCGCCAGCAGCCCGGGGCCCACCTACGAGCAGTACTTC. This sequence encodes CASSPGPTYEQYF. The chain couples TRBV4-3 to TRBJ2-7; D is possibly TRBD1 or TRBD2 (5 bases each). V gave up 4 bases and J gave up 2 bases, with 9 bases separating them. This CDR3 is built from 13 residues. The germline gives CDR1 LGHNA, CDR2 YSLEER.

This chain links TRBV27 with TRBJ2-7, with TRBD2 matching over 7 bases. Germline CDR1 and CDR2: MNHEY and SMNVEV (reference sequence). With V trimmed by 2 bases and J by 5 bases, 12 bases remained unmatched. The CDR3 contains 16 residues. The CDR3 DNA follows: TGTGCCAGCAGTTTAATCAGTTCGGGCGGGAGCCACGAGCAGTACTTC. It translates to CASSLISSGGSHEQYF.

The rearrangement joins TRBV11-3 to TRBJ1-2, with 7 bases aligning to TRBD1. CDR1 and CDR2 from the germline V gene are SGHNT and YENEEA. The CDR3 length is 15 residues. V was pared by 4 bases and J by 2 bases, with 7 bases of the junction left unmatched. The CDR3: CASSSGGVGNYGYTF. The CDR3 DNA reads TGTGCCAGCAGCTCAGGGGGAGTAGGGAACTATGGCTACACCTTC.

The V call is TRBV4-1, the J call TRBJ2-1, with D possibly TRBD2 on 6 matching bases. Trimming took off 2 bases at V and 2 bases at J, with 16 bases between the two ends. This CDR3 has 17 amino acids. The germline V gene encodes CDR1 MGHRA and CDR2 YSYEKL. CDR3 in amino acids: CASSQYGGLLAYNEQFF. For the CDR3, the DNA is TGCGCCAGCAGCCAATATGGGGGGTTACTCGCCTACAATGAGCAGTTCTTC.

The chain couples TRBV5-6 to TRBJ1-2, with 7 positions matching TRBD1. Germline CDR1 reads SGHDT; CDR2 reads YYEEEE. V gave up 2 bases and J gave up 3 bases; unmatched junction bases: 7. The CDR3 length is 15 residues. CDR3 nucleotides: TGTGCCAGCAGCTTAGGGACAGACGTCTACTATGGCTACACCTTC. This translates into CASSLGTDVYYGYTF.

The rearrangement uses TRBV7-2 and TRBJ2-1; D ambiguous. Trimming stripped 0 bases from V and 9 bases from J, with 12 bases between. Germline values: CDR1 SGHTA, CDR2 FQGNSA. This CDR3 region has 14 residues. The chain's CDR3 is CASSLATEYSEQFF. Here the CDR3 DNA reads TGTGCCAGCAGCTTAGCGACGGAGTATAGTGAGCAGTTCTTC.

The CDR3 loop is CASSEGRWDSYGYTF. For the CDR3, the DNA is TGTGCCAGCAGTGAAGGTCGGTGGGACAGCTATGGCTACACCTTC. This chain uses TRBV2 with TRBJ1-2; 7 bases line up with TRBD1. Germline V gene lookup returns CDR1 SNHLY and CDR2 FYNNEI. The CDR3 spans 15 residues. Germline trimming cut 1 base from V and 4 bases from J; bases unmatched to any gene: 6. Supplemented by reference TRBV2 and TRBJ1-2, the full variable domain reads EPEVTQTPSHQVTQMGQEVILRCVPISNHLYFYWYRQILGQKVEFLVSFYNNEISEKSEIFDDQFSVERPDGSNFTLKIRSTKLEDSAMYFCASSEGRWDSYGYTFGSGTRLTVV.

The CDR3 protein is CAITRDRGSYEQYF. The CDR3 coding sequence is TGTGCCATCACCCGGGACAGGGGATCCTACGAGCAGTACTTC. The chain couples TRBV10-3 to TRBJ2-7; 10 bases agree with TRBD1. V trimming: 7 bases; J trimming: 1 base; junction bases outside the gene matches: 4. The CDR3 totals 14 residues. Germline V CDR1 and CDR2: ENHRY, SYGVKD.

The chain combines TRBV7-9 with TRBJ2-3; 8 bases match TRBD2. Trimming at V came to 5 bases and at J to 2 bases, leaving 6 bases not matched to a gene. This CDR3 region has 15 residues. Per the germline V gene, CDR1 is SEHNR and CDR2 is FQNEAQ (reference sequence). The CDR3: CASSPREVNTDTQYF. CDR3 DNA: TGTGCCAGCAGCCCGCGGGAGGTCAACACAGATACGCAGTATTTT.

Remarks on this clone: Other DNA sequences in the sample encode the same CDR3. V gene TRBV5-1 combines with J gene TRBJ2-5; the D gene is possibly TRBD1 (8 bases). The CDR3 length is 15 residues. CDR1 is SGHRS and CDR2 is YFSETQ in the germline V gene. V shed 1 base and J shed 1 base, with 11 bases lying between them. The CDR3 here is CASSLNRGGQETQYF. For the CDR3, the DNA is TGCGCCAGCAGCTTGAACAGGGGGGGCCAAGAGACCCAGTACTTC.

The genes are TRBV2 and TRBJ1-1, with 8 bases lining up with TRBD1. This CDR3 comprises 15 residues. In germline, CDR1 is SNHLY, CDR2 FYNNEI. Germline trimming cut 2 bases from V and 1 base from J; bases unmatched to any gene: 3. CDR3 amino acids: CASSEIGQGNTEAFF. CDR3 nucleotides: TGTGCCAGCAGTGAAATCGGACAGGGGAACACTGAAGCTTTCTTT.

The rearrangement joins TRBV5-3 to TRBJ2-2, with 12 bases fitting TRBD2. TRBV5-3 is an open reading frame, and its role is uncertain. The CDR3 runs 18 residues. The ends lost 3 bases at V and 5 bases at J; junction bases unmatched: 11. CDR3 sequence: CARSSSSGRADGTGELFF. The CDR3, as DNA: TGTGCCAGAAGCTCCTCTAGCGGGAGGGCCGACGGTACCGGGGAGCTGTTTTTT.

Details on this clone: The same CDR3 also results from other DNA sequences found in this sample. V and J are TRBV28 and TRBJ2-5; 7 bases fit TRBD1. V lost 5 bases to trimming and J lost 4 bases; unmatched junction nucleotides: 13. Looked up from germline, CDR1 is MDHEN and CDR2 is SYDVKM. This CDR3 has 16 residues. This CDR3 is CASSPRQGGWGETQYF. The CDR3 nucleotides are TGTGCCAGCAGTCCCCGACAGGGCGGGTGGGGAGAGACCCAGTACTTC.

On this clone itself: This could be a read error, since a much larger clone is one nucleotide away. The gene calls are TRBV14 and TRBJ1-4; D gene uncertain. CDR1 and CDR2 (germline): SGHDN, FVKESK. V dropped 0 bases and J dropped 7 bases, with 3 bases sitting between them. The CDR3 is 12 residues long. This chain's CDR3 is CASSQDIEKLFF. The CDR3 DNA is TGTGCCAGCAGCCAAGATATTGAAAAACTGTTTTTT.

This rearrangement joins TRBV5-1 to TRBJ2-2; the match to TRBD1 covers 7 bases. There are 15 residues in the CDR3. V trimming: 4 bases; J trimming: 5 bases; junction bases outside the gene matches: 8. Germline CDR1 and CDR2: SGHRS and YFSETQ. As DNA, the CDR3 is TGCGCCAGCAGCCGCGACAGGGTAGGGACCGGGGAGCTGTTTTTT. Translated, it gives CASSRDRVGTGELFF.

The chain combines TRBV7-2 with TRBJ2-7, with D perhaps TRBD2 (6 bases). The V and J ends lost 4 bases and 5 bases respectively, with 21 bases between them. Germline loops: CDR1 SGHTA, CDR2 FQGNSA. The CDR3 runs to 16 residues. The CDR3, as DNA: TGTGCCAGCAGCTCACCCCGGGGGAGGATAGCGCACGAGCAGTACTTC. Translation: CASSSPRGRIAHEQYF.

The J gene is TRBJ2-3, the V gene TRBV9, with 8 bases matching TRBD2. The ends lost 3 bases at V and 4 bases at J; junction bases unmatched: 7. CDR1 and CDR2 (germline): SGDLS, YYNGEE. The CDR3 consists of 15 residues. The CDR3 reads CASSAGTRFADTQYF. The CDR3 DNA reads TGTGCCAGCAGCGCCGGGACTAGGTTCGCAGATACGCAGTATTTT.

This clone was observed a few times. The gene calls are TRBV27 and TRBJ2-3; 8 bases align to TRBD2. There are 18 residues in the CDR3. V shed 8 bases and J 2 bases; nucleotides not matched to a gene: 18. The germline CDR1 and CDR2 sequences are MNHEY and SMNVEV (reference sequence). The CDR3 coding sequence is TGTGCCAGCCATCCATTTCGACTAGCGAGCCCTACCACAGATACGCAGTATTTT. Protein: CASHPFRLASPTTDTQYF.

This clone was seen just once. V is TRBV30 and J is TRBJ1-2; 9 bases are a match to TRBD1. The V gene's germline CDR1 is GTSNPN and CDR2 SVGIG (reference sequence). Unmatched junction bases numbered 2, after V lost 2 bases and J lost 7 bases. This CDR3 has 12 amino acids. DNA for the CDR3: TGTGCCTGGAGTATGGACAGGGGTGGCTACACCTTC. Amino acids: CAWSMDRGGYTF. The full variable domain, in which reference TRBV30 and TRBJ1-2 provide the parts outside the CDR3, is SQTIHQWPATLVQPVGSPLSLECTVEGTSNPNLYWYRQAAGRGLQLLFYSVGIGQISSEVPQNLSASRPQDRQFILSSKKLLLSDSGFYLCAWSMDRGGYTFGSGTRLTVV.